This TCR beta chain was documented in a study of spatial heterogeneity in lung cancer. Study-level points and caveats: Tumor mutation count correlated with how many alpha and beta TCRs expanded intratumorally.

This sample's time point: sample taken at primary tumor resection. From the 5' RACE reads, TCRdb called clonotypes with MiXCR, one entry per CDR3 protein. The repertoire consists of about 1,000 distinct CDR3 sequences, with 25% to 35% occurring once and the leading ten covering roughly 30%. Notes on this clonotype: Its cognate antigen is unknown.

This clonotype originated in a male donor with early-stage non-small cell lung cancer. The source material was lung tumor tissue, sampled at surgery.

The CDR3 spells CASRPRQQGTNYGYTF. In DNA, the CDR3 is TGTGCCAGCAGACCCAGGCAACAGGGGACCAACTATGGCTACACCTTC. The chain couples TRBV6-5 to TRBJ1-2, with 7 bases that match TRBD1. This CDR3 has 16 residues. V trimming: 6 bases; J trimming: 2 bases; junction bases outside the gene matches: 12. Germline V gene data show CDR1 as MNHEY and CDR2 as SVGAGI.